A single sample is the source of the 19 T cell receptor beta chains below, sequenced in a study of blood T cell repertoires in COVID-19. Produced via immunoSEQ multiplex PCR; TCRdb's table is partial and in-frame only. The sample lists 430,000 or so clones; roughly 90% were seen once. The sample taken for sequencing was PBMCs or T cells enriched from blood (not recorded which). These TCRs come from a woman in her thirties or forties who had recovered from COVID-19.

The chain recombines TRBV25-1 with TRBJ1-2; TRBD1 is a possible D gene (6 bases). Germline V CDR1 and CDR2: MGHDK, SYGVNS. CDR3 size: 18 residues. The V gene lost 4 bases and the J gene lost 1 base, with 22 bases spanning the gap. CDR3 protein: CASSVPGALSENNYGYTF. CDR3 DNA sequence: TGTGCCAGCAGTGTACCAGGGGCCCTATCGGAGAATAACTATGGCTACACCTTC.

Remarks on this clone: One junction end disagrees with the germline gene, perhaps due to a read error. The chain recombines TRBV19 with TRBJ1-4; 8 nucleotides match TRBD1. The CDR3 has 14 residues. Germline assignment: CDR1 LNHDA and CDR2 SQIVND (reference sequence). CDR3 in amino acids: CASSTGQENGKLFF. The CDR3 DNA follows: TGTGCCAGTAGTACGGGACAGGAGAATGGAAAACTGTTTTTT.

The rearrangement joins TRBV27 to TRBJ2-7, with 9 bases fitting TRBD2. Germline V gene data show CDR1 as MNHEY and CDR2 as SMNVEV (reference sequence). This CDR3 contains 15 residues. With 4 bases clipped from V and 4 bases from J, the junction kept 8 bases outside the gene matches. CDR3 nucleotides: TGTGCCAGCAGTTCCTCTAGCGGGAAACGTTACGAGCAGTACTTC. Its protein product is CASSSSSGKRYEQYF.

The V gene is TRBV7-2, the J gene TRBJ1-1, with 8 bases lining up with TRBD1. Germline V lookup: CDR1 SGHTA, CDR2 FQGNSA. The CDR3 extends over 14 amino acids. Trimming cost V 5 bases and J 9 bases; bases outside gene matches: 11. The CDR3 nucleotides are TGTGCCAGCAGCCAACCTGGACAGGGCCTCAAAGCTTTCTTT. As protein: CASSQPGQGLKAFF.

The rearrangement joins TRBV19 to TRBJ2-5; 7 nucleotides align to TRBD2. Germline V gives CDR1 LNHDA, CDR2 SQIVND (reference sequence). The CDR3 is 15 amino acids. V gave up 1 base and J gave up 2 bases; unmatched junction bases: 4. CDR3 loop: CASSIASSGQETQYF. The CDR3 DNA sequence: TGTGCCAGTAGTATAGCCTCTAGCGGACAAGAGACCCAGTACTTC.

CDR3 residues: CASSQAGGGYGYTF. In nucleotides, the CDR3 is TGCGCCAGCAGCCAAGCAGGGGGCGGGTATGGCTACACCTTC. The V and J genes are TRBV4-3 and TRBJ1-2; TRBD1 matches at 8 bases. This CDR3 is built from 14 residues. CDR1 LGHNA and CDR2 YSLEER come from the germline V gene. J was trimmed by 5 bases and V by 1 base; bases with no gene match: 3.

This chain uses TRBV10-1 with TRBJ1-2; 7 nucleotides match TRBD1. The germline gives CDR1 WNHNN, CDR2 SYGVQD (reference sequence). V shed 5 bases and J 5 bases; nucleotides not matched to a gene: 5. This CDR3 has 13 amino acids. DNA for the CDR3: TGCGCCAGCAGTCAGACAGGGCGGTATGGCTACACCTTC. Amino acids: CASSQTGRYGYTF.

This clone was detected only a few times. The CDR3: CASSEQVVAGANVLTF. CDR3 DNA sequence: TGTGCCAGCAGCGAACAGGTAGTAGCTGGGGCCAACGTCCTGACTTTC. The chain couples TRBV9 to TRBJ2-6; D possibly corresponds to TRBD1 (5 bases). Germline V lookup: CDR1 SGDLS, CDR2 YYNGEE. V dropped 3 bases and J dropped 2 bases, with 12 bases sitting between them. This CDR3 has 16 residues.

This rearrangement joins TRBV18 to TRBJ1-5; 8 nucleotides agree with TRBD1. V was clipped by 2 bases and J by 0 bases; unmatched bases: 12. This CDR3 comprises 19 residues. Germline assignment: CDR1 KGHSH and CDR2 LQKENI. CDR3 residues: CASSPSLGQAPDSNQPQHF. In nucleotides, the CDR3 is TGTGCCAGCTCACCAAGTTTGGGACAGGCTCCAGATAGCAATCAGCCCCAGCATTTT.

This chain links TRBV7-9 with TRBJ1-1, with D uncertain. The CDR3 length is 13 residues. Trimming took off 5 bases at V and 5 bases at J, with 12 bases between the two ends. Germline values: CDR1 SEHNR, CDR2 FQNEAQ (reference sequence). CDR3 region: CASSLGFGTEAFF. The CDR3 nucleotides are TGTGCCAGCAGCCTCGGGTTTGGAACTGAAGCTTTCTTT.

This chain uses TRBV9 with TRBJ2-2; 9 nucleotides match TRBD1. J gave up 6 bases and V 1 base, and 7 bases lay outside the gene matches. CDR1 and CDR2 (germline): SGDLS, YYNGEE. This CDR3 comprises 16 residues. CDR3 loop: CASSVRGDRASGELFF. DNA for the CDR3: TGTGCCAGCAGCGTAAGAGGGGACAGGGCCTCCGGGGAGCTGTTTTTT.

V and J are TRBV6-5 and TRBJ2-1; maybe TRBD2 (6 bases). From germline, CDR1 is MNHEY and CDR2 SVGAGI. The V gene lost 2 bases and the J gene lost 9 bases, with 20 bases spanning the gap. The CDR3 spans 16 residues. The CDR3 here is CASSYVGGTLGGEQFF. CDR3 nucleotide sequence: TGTGCCAGCAGTTACGTTGGCGGGACCCTCGGGGGTGAGCAGTTCTTC.

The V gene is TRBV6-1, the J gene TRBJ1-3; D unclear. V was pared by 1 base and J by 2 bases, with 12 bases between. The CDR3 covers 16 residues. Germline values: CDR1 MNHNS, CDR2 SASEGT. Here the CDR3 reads CASSEVFVGAGNTIYF. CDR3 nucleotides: TGTGCCAGCAGTGAAGTTTTTGTGGGAGCTGGAAACACCATATATTTT.

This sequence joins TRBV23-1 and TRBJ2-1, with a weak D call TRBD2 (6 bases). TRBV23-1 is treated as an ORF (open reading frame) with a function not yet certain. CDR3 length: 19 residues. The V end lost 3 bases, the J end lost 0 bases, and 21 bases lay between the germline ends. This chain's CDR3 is CASSHRNPSGPSSYNEQFF. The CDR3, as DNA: TGCGCCAGCAGTCACCGGAACCCCAGCGGGCCGAGCTCCTACAATGAGCAGTTCTTC.

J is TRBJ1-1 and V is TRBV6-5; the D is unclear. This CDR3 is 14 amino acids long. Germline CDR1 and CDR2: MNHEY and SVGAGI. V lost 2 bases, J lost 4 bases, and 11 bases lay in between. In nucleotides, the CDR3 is TGTGCCAGCAGTTACGGTCAGTTAATCACTGAAGCTTTCTTT. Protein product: CASSYGQLITEAFF.

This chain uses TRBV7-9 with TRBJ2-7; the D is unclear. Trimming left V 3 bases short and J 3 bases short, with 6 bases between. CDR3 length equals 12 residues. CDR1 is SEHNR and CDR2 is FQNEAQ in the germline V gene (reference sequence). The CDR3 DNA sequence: TGTGCCAGCAGCTTTACGGTCTACGAGCAGTACTTC. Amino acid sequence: CASSFTVYEQYF.

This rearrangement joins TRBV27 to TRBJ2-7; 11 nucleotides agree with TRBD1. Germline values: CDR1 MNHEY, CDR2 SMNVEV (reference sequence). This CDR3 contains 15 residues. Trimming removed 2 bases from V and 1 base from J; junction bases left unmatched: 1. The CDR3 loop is CASSLGTGGSYEQYF. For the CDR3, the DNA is TGTGCCAGCAGTTTAGGGACAGGGGGATCCTACGAGCAGTACTTC.

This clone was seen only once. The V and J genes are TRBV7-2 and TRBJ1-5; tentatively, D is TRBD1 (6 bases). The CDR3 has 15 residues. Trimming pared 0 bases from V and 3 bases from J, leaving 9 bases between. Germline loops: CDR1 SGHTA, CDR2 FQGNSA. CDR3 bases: TGTGCCAGCAGCTTAGCGGCAGGGGTCAATCAGCCCCAGCATTTT. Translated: CASSLAAGVNQPQHF.

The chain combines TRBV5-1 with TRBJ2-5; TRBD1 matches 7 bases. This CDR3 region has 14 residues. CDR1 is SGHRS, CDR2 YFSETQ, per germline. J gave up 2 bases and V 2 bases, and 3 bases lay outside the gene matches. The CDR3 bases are TGCGCCAGCAGCTTTACAGGGGATCAAGAGACCCAGTACTTC. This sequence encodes CASSFTGDQETQYF.